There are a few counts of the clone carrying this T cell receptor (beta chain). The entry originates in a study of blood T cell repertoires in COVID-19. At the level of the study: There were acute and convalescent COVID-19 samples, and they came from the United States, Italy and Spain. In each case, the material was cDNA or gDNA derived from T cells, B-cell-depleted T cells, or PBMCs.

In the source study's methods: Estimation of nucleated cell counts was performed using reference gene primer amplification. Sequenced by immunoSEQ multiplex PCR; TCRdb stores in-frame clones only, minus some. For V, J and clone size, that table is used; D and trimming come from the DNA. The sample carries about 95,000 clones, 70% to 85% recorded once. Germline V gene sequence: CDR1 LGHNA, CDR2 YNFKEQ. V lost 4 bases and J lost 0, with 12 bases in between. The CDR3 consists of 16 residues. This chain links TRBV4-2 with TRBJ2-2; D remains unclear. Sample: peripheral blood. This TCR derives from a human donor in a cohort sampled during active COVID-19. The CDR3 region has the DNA TGTGCCAGCAGCCCCCTCGAGAGTTCGAACACCGGGGAGCTGTTTTTT. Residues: CASSPLESSNTGELFF.